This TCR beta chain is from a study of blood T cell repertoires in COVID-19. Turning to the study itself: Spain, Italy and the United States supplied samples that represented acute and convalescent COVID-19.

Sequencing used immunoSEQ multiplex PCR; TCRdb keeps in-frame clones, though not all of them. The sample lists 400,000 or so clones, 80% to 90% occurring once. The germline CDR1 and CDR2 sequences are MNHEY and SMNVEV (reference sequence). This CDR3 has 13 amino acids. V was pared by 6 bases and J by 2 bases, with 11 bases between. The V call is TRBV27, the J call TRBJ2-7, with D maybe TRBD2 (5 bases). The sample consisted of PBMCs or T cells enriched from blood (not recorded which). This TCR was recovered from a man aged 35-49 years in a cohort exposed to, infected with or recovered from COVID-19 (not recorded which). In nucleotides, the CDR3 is TGTGCCAGCAGCCTGGTCGGGGCCTACGAGCAGTACTTC. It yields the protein CASSLVGAYEQYF.